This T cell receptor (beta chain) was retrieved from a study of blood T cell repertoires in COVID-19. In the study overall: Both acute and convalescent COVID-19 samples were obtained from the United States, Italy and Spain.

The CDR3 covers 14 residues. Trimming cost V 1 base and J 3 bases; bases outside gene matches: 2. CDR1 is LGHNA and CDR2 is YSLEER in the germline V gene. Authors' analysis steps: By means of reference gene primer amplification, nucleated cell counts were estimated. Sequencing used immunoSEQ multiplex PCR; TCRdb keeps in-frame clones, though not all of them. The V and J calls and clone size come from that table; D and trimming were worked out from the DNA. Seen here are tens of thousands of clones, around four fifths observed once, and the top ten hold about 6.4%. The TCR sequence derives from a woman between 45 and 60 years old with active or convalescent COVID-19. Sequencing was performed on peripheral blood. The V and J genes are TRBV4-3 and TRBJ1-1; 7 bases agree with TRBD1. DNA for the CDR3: TGCGCCAGCAGCCAAGCACAGGGGCACACTGAAGCTTTCTTT. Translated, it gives CASSQAQGHTEAFF.